The 24 T cell receptor beta chains in this list originate from one sample, sequenced in a study of T cells in Graves' hyperthyroidism and ophthalmopathy. Template material for amplifying TCR beta CDR3 regions consisted of RNA transcripts. With the HTBI primer set, the TCR CDR3 went through a first round of RT-PCR. TCRdb ran MiXCR on the multiplex PCR reads and lists one entry per CDR3 protein. The table includes approximately 420,000 distinct CDR3 sequences, roughly 13% detected once. Sequenced input: blood. The receptors were gathered from a young woman with Graves' hyperthyroidism.

Ten or more counts support this clonotype. V gene TRBV27 combines with J gene TRBJ1-2; weak D call: TRBD1 (6 bases). Germline CDR1 reads MNHEY; CDR2 reads SMNVEV (reference sequence). V was trimmed by 4 bases and J by 4 bases, leaving 10 bases between them. The CDR3 has 13 residues. DNA for the CDR3: TGTGCCAGCAGTTGGACAGATGGCTATGGCTACACCTTC. Amino acids: CASSWTDGYGYTF.

The chain is built from TRBV12-3 or TRBV12-4 and TRBJ2-3, with 14 nucleotides matching TRBD2. With 6 bases clipped from V and 2 bases from J, the junction kept 16 bases outside the gene matches. The CDR3 extends over 20 amino acids. CDR3 DNA: TGTGCCAGCAGCTCCCCGACCCCGGGACTAGCGGGAGAAGCCACAGATACGCAGTATTTT. Encoded protein: CASSSPTPGLAGEATDTQYF.

The CDR3 sequence is CATSGGTGESEQYF. CDR3 nucleotide sequence: TGTGCCACCAGCGGGGGGACAGGGGAGTCCGAGCAGTACTTC. The V and J genes are TRBV15 and TRBJ2-7; 10 bases match TRBD1. From germline, CDR1 is LNHNV and CDR2 YYDKDF (reference sequence). The V gene end was trimmed by 5 bases and the J gene end by 6 bases; junction bases not matched to a gene: 7. This CDR3 is 14 amino acids long.

This clonotype has a count of ten or more. This CDR3 reads CASSLIPRTEAFF. The CDR3 nucleotides read TGTGCCAGCAGCTTAATTCCGAGGACTGAAGCTTTCTTT. J is TRBJ1-1 and V is TRBV11-1, with D uncertain. The germline CDR1 and CDR2 sequences are SGHAT and FQDESV (reference sequence). This CDR3 has 13 residues. V gave up 2 bases and J gave up 5 bases, with 9 bases separating them.

This clonotype was found many times. This rearrangement joins TRBV29-1 to TRBJ2-7; 11 bases are shared with TRBD1. The junction had 9 bases not matched to a gene; V was cut back by 0 bases and J by 5 bases. The CDR3 is 16 amino acids. Germline V CDR1 and CDR2: SQVTM, ANQGSEA. The CDR3 bases are TGCAGCGTTGAAGATCCTTGGACAGGGGGCGTGAACGAGCAGTACTTC. Translating gives CSVEDPWTGGVNEQYF.

This clonotype was seen a handful of times. The chain uses TRBV9 and TRBJ2-3; TRBD1 is a possible D gene (6 bases). Trimming removed 0 bases at V and 4 bases at J, with 15 bases between. CDR1 is SGDLS, CDR2 YYNGEE, per germline. This CDR3 comprises 16 residues. The chain's CDR3 is CASSVGEQGWADTQYF. Here the CDR3 DNA reads TGTGCCAGCAGCGTAGGAGAGCAGGGGTGGGCAGATACGCAGTATTTT.

The chain couples TRBV7-9 to TRBJ1-1; D is possibly TRBD1 (5 bases). Germline loops: CDR1 SEHNR, CDR2 FQNEAQ (reference sequence). Between the trimmed V and J ends, which lost 7 bases and 4 bases, there was a span of 16 bases. The CDR3 length is 14 residues. CDR3 amino acids: CASTPLRDVTEAFF. As DNA, the CDR3 is TGTGCCAGCACTCCCCTCAGGGATGTCACTGAAGCTTTCTTT.

Notes on this clonotype: A much bigger clone sits one base away, suggesting this may be a read error. V is TRBV28 and J is TRBJ2-7; 7 nucleotides line up with TRBD1. Germline CDR1 MDHEN, CDR2 SYDVKM. The CDR3 covers 15 residues. After removal of 2 bases from V and 1 base from J, the junction contained 5 bases not matched to a gene. The CDR3 is CASSLQDRLSYEQYF. Written as DNA, the CDR3 is TGTGCCAGCAGTTTACAGGACAGGTTATCCTACGAGCAGTACTTC.

Of note for this clonotype: No conserved phenylalanine or tryptophan ends this CDR3, so it is likely a read error. V gene TRBV2 combines with J gene TRBJ2-1; 9 nucleotides match TRBD2. Trimming cost V 4 bases and J 2 bases; bases outside gene matches: 9. The CDR3 runs 17 residues. Germline CDR1 reads SNHLY; CDR2 reads FYNNEI. The CDR3 spells CASSGASGELAYNEQFY. The DNA of the CDR3 is TGTGCCAGCAGTGGGGCTAGCGGGGAACTTGCCTACAATGAGCAGTTCTAC.

Ten or more counts support this clonotype. The chain is built from TRBV6-1 and TRBJ1-2, with D possibly being TRBD1 (5 bases). This CDR3 is built from 15 residues. Per the germline V gene, CDR1 is MNHNS and CDR2 is SASEGT. V was cut by 6 bases and J by 0 bases, with 14 bases left in between. CDR3 nucleotide sequence: TGTGCCAGCAGCTACGGACGGGGCTCTAACTATGGCTACACCTTC. Protein sequence: CASSYGRGSNYGYTF.

The rearrangement joins TRBV5-1 to TRBJ1-6, with unresolved D. The V end lost 4 bases, the J end lost 6 bases, and 11 bases lay between the germline ends. Germline CDR1 and CDR2: SGHRS and YFSETQ. The CDR3 runs to 14 residues. The CDR3 nucleotides are TGCGCCAGCAGCCCGAGAGGCCCTAATTCACCCCTCCACTTT. Encoded protein: CASSPRGPNSPLHF.

This clonotype has more than one count but fewer than ten. The CDR3 DNA reads as TGTGCCAGCAGCCCTCGTACAGGGGCTGAAGCTTTCTTT. Residues: CASSPRTGAEAFF. V and J are TRBV9 and TRBJ1-1; 7 positions agree with TRBD1. V lost 4 bases to trimming and J lost 6 bases; unmatched junction nucleotides: 6. The germline gives CDR1 SGDLS, CDR2 YYNGEE. CDR3 length equals 13 residues. The complete variable domain, with remaining parts taken from reference TRBV9 and TRBJ1-1, reads DSGVTQTPKHLITATGQRVTLRCSPRSGDLSVYWYQQSLDQGLQFLIQYYNGEERAKGNILERFSAQQFPDLHSELNLSSLELGDSALYFCASSPRTGAEAFFGQGTRLTVV.

This chain uses TRBV5-1 with TRBJ1-1, with a possible D match to TRBD1 (5 bases). CDR1 and CDR2 (germline): SGHRS, YFSETQ. Trimming took 4 bases from V and 5 from J, leaving 12 bases between them. This CDR3 is built from 13 residues. DNA of the CDR3: TGCGCCAGCAGCCCGGGGACGCCAACTGAAGCTTTCTTT. Translated, it gives CASSPGTPTEAFF.

This clonotype was seen a few times. The CDR3 protein is CASSQDLQINQPQHF. The DNA of the CDR3 is TGTGCCAGCAGCCAAGATCTACAGATCAATCAGCCCCAGCATTTT. The chain carries TRBV4-2 and TRBJ1-5; D not certain. CDR3 size: 15 residues. V was shortened by 0 bases and J by 3 bases, with 9 bases between the two germline ends. The germline V gene has CDR1 LGHNA and CDR2 YNFKEQ.

The V and J genes are TRBV6-4 and TRBJ2-3; 7 bases are a match to TRBD2. Unmatched junction bases numbered 6, after V lost 2 bases and J lost 1 base. The CDR3 extends over 16 amino acids. Germline CDR1 MRHNA, CDR2 SNTAGT. Written as DNA, the CDR3 is TGTGCCAGCAGTGACGCCTCGGGAGGAGGCACAGATACGCAGTATTTT. Its protein is CASSDASGGGTDTQYF.

In this sample, this clonotype turned up many times. The chain is built from TRBV6-1 and TRBJ2-7; 9 nucleotides line up with TRBD1. V was pared by 6 bases and J by 0 bases, with 6 bases of the junction left unmatched. The CDR3 is 15 amino acids. The V gene's germline CDR1 is MNHNS and CDR2 SASEGT. DNA for the CDR3: TGTGCCAGCAGGAATCGGGACAGGGCCTCCTACGAGCAGTACTTC. Protein sequence: CASRNRDRASYEQYF.

The gene calls are TRBV29-1 and TRBJ2-7; D may be TRBD1 or TRBD2 (5 bases each). CDR1 SQVTM and CDR2 ANQGSEA come from the germline V gene. The V gene lost 7 bases and the J gene lost 0 bases, with 13 bases spanning the gap. This CDR3 region has 13 residues. CDR3: CSATGQLSYEQYF. Here the CDR3 DNA reads TGCAGCGCCACGGGGCAGCTCTCCTACGAGCAGTACTTC.

This clonotype was seen repeatedly, ten times or more. The chain employs TRBV29-1 and TRBJ1-1; D uncertain. The CDR3 spans 12 residues. The V and J ends lost 5 bases and 5 bases respectively, with 12 bases between them. Per germline, CDR1 SQVTM and CDR2 ANQGSEA. The CDR3 here is CSVRVGWTEAFF. DNA of the CDR3: TGCAGCGTTCGGGTAGGTTGGACTGAAGCTTTCTTT.

This clonotype occurred many times. The rearrangement links TRBV7-9 to TRBJ2-7, with D possibly matching TRBD2 (6 bases). The germline V gene has CDR1 SEHNR and CDR2 FQNEAQ (reference sequence). V dropped 1 base and J dropped 5 bases, with 18 bases sitting between them. The CDR3 loop spans 16 amino acids. In nucleotides, the CDR3 is TGTGCCAGCAGCTTAGGTTGGGGAGGAGGGTTCAACGAGCAGTACTTC. Translated: CASSLGWGGGFNEQYF.

This clonotype was seen many times. This rearrangement joins TRBV6-1 to TRBJ2-7; 9 nucleotides agree with TRBD1. CDR1 is MNHNS and CDR2 is SASEGT in the germline V gene. The V gene end was trimmed by 6 bases and the J gene end by 1 base; junction bases not matched to a gene: 7. This CDR3 has 15 residues. The CDR3 sequence is CASRPQGQGSYEQYF. CDR3 DNA sequence: TGTGCCAGCAGGCCGCAAGGACAGGGGTCCTACGAGCAGTACTTC.

This clonotype was observed many times. The J gene is TRBJ2-3, the V gene TRBV5-1, with D tentatively TRBD2 (6 bases). V lost 3 bases and J lost 5, with 16 bases in between. CDR3 size: 15 residues. Germline V gene sequence: CDR1 SGHRS, CDR2 YFSETQ. CDR3 DNA sequence: TGCGCCAGCAGCTCCCGGGACTGGCAGGAAGATACGCAGTATTTT. The encoded protein is CASSSRDWQEDTQYF.

This clonotype has just a few counts. The CDR3 DNA sequence: TGTGCCAGTCAACTTACTGGGGCCAACGTCCTGACTTTC. Translation: CASQLTGANVLTF. This rearrangement joins TRBV19 to TRBJ2-6; D gene ambiguous. Germline CDR1 reads LNHDA; CDR2 reads SQIVND (reference sequence). V was trimmed by 8 bases and J by 2 bases, leaving 7 bases between them. The CDR3 is 13 residues long. The complete variable domain, with remaining parts taken from reference TRBV19 and TRBJ2-6, reads DGGITQSPKYLFRKEGQNVTLSCEQNLNHDAMYWYRQDPGQGLRLIYYSQIVNDFQKGDIAEGYSVSREKKESFPLTVTSAQKNPTAFYLCASQLTGANVLTFGAGSRLTVL.

This clonotype was detected a few times. The chain has TRBV20-1 and TRBJ2-1; 13 bases fit TRBD2. The J segment lost 3 bases and the V segment lost 0 bases, leaving 5 bases of the junction unmatched. The CDR3 contains 17 residues. From germline, CDR1 is DFQATT and CDR2 SNEGSKA (reference sequence). As DNA, the CDR3 is TGCAGTGCTAGAGATAAGACTAGCGGGGGGTTCTACAATGAGCAGTTCTTC. The encoded protein is CSARDKTSGGFYNEQFF.

The sample holds many counts of this clonotype. The V and J genes are TRBV18 and TRBJ2-7; 11 positions agree with TRBD1. Germline-derived CDR1 and CDR2 are KGHSH and LQKENI. J was trimmed by 2 bases and V by 3 bases; bases with no gene match: 3. The CDR3 length is 15 residues. The CDR3 DNA sequence: TGTGCCAGCTCACCGGGGACAGGGGGTCCCTACGAGCAGTACTTC. Protein product: CASSPGTGGPYEQYF.